A single sample is the source of the 30 T cell receptor beta chains below, sequenced in a study of OX40 agonist ivuxolimab in advanced cancers. This table comes from immunoSEQ multiplex PCR, and its TCRdb copy is limited to in-frame clones, with some not included. The table includes around 66,000 clones, approximately 93% detected once. This sample comprised CD4+ or CD8+ T cells sorted from blood, obtained in a trial of the OX40 agonist ivuxolimab. The receptors come from an adult with an advanced solid tumor such as melanoma, head and neck, liver or kidney cancer.

The chain couples TRBV19 to TRBJ2-2; D not certain. Trimming took off 11 bases at V and 4 bases at J, with 14 bases between the two ends. The CDR3 covers 13 residues. Looked up from germline, CDR1 is LNHDA and CDR2 is SQIVND (reference sequence). The CDR3: CALRSGLTGELFF. As DNA, the CDR3 is TGTGCCCTAAGGTCCGGCCTCACCGGGGAGCTGTTTTTT.

The rearrangement uses TRBV10-3 and TRBJ1-6; TRBD1 matches 8 bases. This CDR3 is built from 15 residues. V shed 3 bases, J shed 9 bases, and the junction held 7 bases outside the gene matches. CDR1 is ENHRY and CDR2 is SYGVKD in the germline V gene. CDR3 nucleotides: TGTGCCATCAGTGATGACTGGACAGGGTTTTCACCCCTCCACTTT. It encodes CAISDDWTGFSPLHF.

The chain recombines TRBV6-5 with TRBJ1-1; weak D call: TRBD1 (5 bases). V lost 2 bases and J lost 2, with 12 bases in between. CDR3 length equals 15 residues. The germline CDR1 and CDR2 sequences are MNHEY and SVGAGI. The CDR3 reads CASSYLTGGNTEAFF. CDR3 coding DNA: TGTGCCAGCAGTTACCTTACAGGCGGAAACACTGAAGCTTTCTTT.

The chain recombines TRBV7-3 with TRBJ2-7; D unclear. Germline CDR1 reads SGHTA; CDR2 reads FQGTGA. Between the trimmed V and J ends, which lost 2 bases and 1 base, there was a span of 9 bases. The CDR3 runs 14 residues. The CDR3 DNA sequence: TGTGCCAGCAGCTTAGGAAGTGATTCCTACGAGCAGTACTTC. Amino acids: CASSLGSDSYEQYF.

V gene TRBV4-1 combines with J gene TRBJ1-5, with 7 nucleotides matching TRBD1. Unmatched junction bases numbered 6, after V lost 0 bases and J lost 7 bases. This CDR3 spans 15 amino acids. Per the germline V gene, CDR1 is MGHRA and CDR2 is YSYEKL. DNA of the CDR3: TGCGCCAGCAGCCAAGATAGGACAGGCGGGCAGCCCCAGCATTTT. Its translation is CASSQDRTGGQPQHF.

This sequence joins TRBV21-1 and TRBJ1-1; the table's TRBD1 call for D was not verified on the DNA. TRBV21-1 is a listed pseudogene. This CDR3 region has 14 residues. The CDR3 protein is CASSTGQKGTEAFF. CDR3 bases: TGTGCCAGCAGCACGGGACAGAAAGGCACTGAAGCTTTCTTT.

The CDR3 reads CASRAWDRELTQYF. The CDR3 region has the DNA TGTGCCAGCAGGGCATGGGACAGGGAATTAACCCAGTACTTC. The rearrangement uses TRBV6-6 and TRBJ2-5; 9 positions agree with TRBD1. The CDR3 is 14 amino acids. The junction had 10 bases not matched to a gene; V was cut back by 6 bases and J by 8 bases. From germline, CDR1 is MNHNY and CDR2 SVGAGI (reference sequence).

The CDR3 sequence is CASSPNPNTGELFF. DNA of the CDR3: TGTGCCAGCAGCCCCAACCCGAACACCGGGGAGCTGTTTTTT. V usage is TRBV27 and J usage is TRBJ2-2, with no clear D. The CDR3 consists of 14 residues. Trimming left V 6 bases short and J 0 bases short, with 8 bases between. Germline V gene lookup returns CDR1 MNHEY and CDR2 SMNVEV (reference sequence).

The chain joins TRBV28 to TRBJ1-2; D is perhaps TRBD1 (5 bases). Germline-derived CDR1 and CDR2 are MDHEN and SYDVKM. Trimming left V 5 bases short and J 4 bases short, with 14 bases between. The CDR3 is made up of 14 amino acids. The CDR3 loop reads CASSRQDRLYGYTF. The CDR3, as DNA: TGTGCCAGCAGTCGACAAGACAGACTCTATGGCTACACCTTC.

The chain links TRBV5-4 to TRBJ2-3; TRBD2 matches 11 bases. The V gene's germline CDR1 is SGHNT and CDR2 YYREEE (reference sequence). This CDR3 has 17 residues. Losses at the gene ends were 4 bases for V and 0 bases for J; bases not matched to a gene: 7. CDR3 protein: CASSNLAGGTSTDTQYF. As DNA, the CDR3 is TGTGCCAGCAGCAATCTAGCGGGGGGAACTAGCACAGATACGCAGTATTTT.

The rearrangement joins TRBV13 to TRBJ1-1; TRBD1 agrees at 9 bases. Unmatched junction bases numbered 4, after V lost 4 bases and J lost 7 bases. This CDR3 comprises 13 residues. The germline V gene has CDR1 PRHDT and CDR2 FYEKMQ (reference sequence). CDR3 loop: CASSSRDRDEAFF. The CDR3 DNA sequence: TGTGCCAGCAGCTCCCGGGACAGGGATGAAGCTTTCTTT.

The chain couples TRBV30 to TRBJ1-5; the match to TRBD1 covers 9 bases. Germline assignment: CDR1 GTSNPN and CDR2 SVGIG (reference sequence). The CDR3 covers 14 residues. V shed 5 bases and J 5 bases; nucleotides not matched to a gene: 7. In DNA, the CDR3 is TGTGCCTGGGGCCCGGGACAGGGAGATCAGCCCCAGCATTTT. This gives the protein CAWGPGQGDQPQHF. Full variable domain (rest looked up from reference TRBV30 and TRBJ1-5): SQTIHQWPATLVQPVGSPLSLECTVEGTSNPNLYWYRQAAGRGLQLLFYSVGIGQISSEVPQNLSASRPQDRQFILSSKKLLLSDSGFYLCAWGPGQGDQPQHFGDGTRLSIL.

The chain joins TRBV10-3 to TRBJ1-5, with TRBD1 identical over 7 bases. Trimming at V came to 10 bases and at J to 5 bases, leaving 11 bases not matched to a gene. CDR3 length equals 14 residues. Germline V gene lookup returns CDR1 ENHRY and CDR2 SYGVKD. CDR3 protein: CATGGGGPDQPQHF. The CDR3 nucleotides read TGTGCCACAGGGGGAGGGGGGCCGGATCAGCCCCAGCATTTT.

The gene calls are TRBV7-2 and TRBJ2-3; D possibly corresponds to TRBD1 (8 bases). V was shortened by 5 bases and J by 4 bases, with 16 bases between the two germline ends. CDR1 and CDR2 from the germline V gene are SGHTA and FQGNSA. The CDR3 is 15 amino acids. The chain's CDR3 is CASSTTGGGADTQYF. CDR3 coding DNA: TGTGCCAGCAGCACCACAGGGGGAGGGGCAGATACGCAGTATTTT.

This clone was seen once. Other DNA sequences within the sample encode an identical CDR3. In DNA form, the CDR3 reads TGTGCCAGCAGCTTACCAGGTGACTACGAGCAGTACTTC. Amino acid sequence: CASSLPGDYEQYF. The chain combines TRBV7-9 with TRBJ2-7, with no clear D. Germline CDR1 is SEHNR and CDR2 is FQNEAQ (reference sequence). The ends were cut back, 2 bases at V and 3 bases at J, with 8 bases in the middle. The CDR3 totals 13 residues.

The chain employs TRBV9 and TRBJ2-2; D might be TRBD2 (6 bases). The CDR3 loop spans 13 amino acids. Germline loops: CDR1 SGDLS, CDR2 YYNGEE. V lost 4 bases and J 7 bases, leaving 11 bases between the germline ends. The CDR3 DNA is TGTGCCAGCAGCTCACGGACTAACGGGGAGCTGTTTTTT. This translates into CASSSRTNGELFF.

The chain links TRBV7-3 to TRBJ2-3; 10 nucleotides align to TRBD1. Per germline, CDR1 SGHTA and CDR2 FQGTGA. There are 17 residues in the CDR3. The trim removed 1 base at V and 1 base at J, leaving 5 bases unmatched. The CDR3 DNA sequence: TGTGCCAGCAGCTTAAACCCCGGGACAGGGGGCACAGATACGCAGTATTTT. Amino acid sequence: CASSLNPGTGGTDTQYF.

The chain uses TRBV19 and TRBJ2-7; unclear D gene. The V and J ends lost 2 bases and 3 bases respectively, with 11 bases between them. The V gene's germline CDR1 is LNHDA and CDR2 SQIVND (reference sequence). The CDR3 totals 14 residues. The CDR3 region has the DNA TGTGCCAGTAGTATAACCGGGTCGAGCTACGAGCAGTACTTC. It yields the protein CASSITGSSYEQYF.

The chain carries TRBV5-1 and TRBJ2-3; the match to TRBD2 covers 13 bases. The CDR3 spans 15 residues. The germline CDR1 and CDR2 sequences are SGHRS and YFSETQ. With 4 bases clipped from V and 4 bases from J, the junction kept 3 bases outside the gene matches. CDR3 residues: CASSRTSGGADTQYF. The DNA for the CDR3 is TGCGCCAGCAGCCGGACTAGCGGGGGTGCAGATACGCAGTATTTT.

The chain combines TRBV7-6 with TRBJ1-4; a possible D gene is TRBD1 (6 bases). The length of the CDR3 is 16 residues. The germline V and J ends were trimmed by 3 bases and 4 bases, with 15 bases remaining between them. Germline assignment: CDR1 SGHVS and CDR2 FNYEAQ. CDR3 sequence: CASSFRPGAINEKLFF. The CDR3, as DNA: TGTGCCAGCAGCTTTCGACCGGGGGCGATTAATGAAAAACTGTTTTTT.

The V gene is TRBV12-2, the J gene TRBJ1-5; TRBD1, as called in the table, went unchecked against the DNA. TRBV12-2 counts as a pseudogene. The CDR3 extends over 15 amino acids. The CDR3 DNA sequence: TGTGCAAGTCGTTTGGGACAGGGGAGGTATCAGCCCCAGCATTTT. It is translated as CASRLGQGRYQPQHF.

This sequence joins TRBV7-6 and TRBJ2-1, with TRBD2 matching over 7 bases. Germline loops: CDR1 SGHVS, CDR2 FNYEAQ. The CDR3 covers 14 residues. The junction had 2 bases not matched to a gene; V was cut back by 5 bases and J by 1 base. Here the CDR3 DNA reads TGTGCCAGCAGCGGGGGGGAGTCCTACAATGAGCAGTTCTTC. This translates into CASSGGESYNEQFF.

The DNA for the CDR3 is TGTGCCAGCAGCGAAGACCCGTGGACAGGGTGGGTAACCGAGCAGTACTTC. Translated: CASSEDPWTGWVTEQYF. V gene TRBV7-8 combines with J gene TRBJ2-7; TRBD1 matches at 8 bases. Germline V gives CDR1 SGHVS, CDR2 FQNEAQ. This CDR3 spans 17 amino acids. After removal of 5 bases from V and 6 bases from J, the junction contained 18 bases not matched to a gene.

The CDR3 DNA sequence: TGTGCCACCAGCAGGACAGGGGTTGGACACGAGCAGTACTTC. Translation gives CATSRTGVGHEQYF. The rearrangement uses TRBV15 and TRBJ2-7, with 8 bases identical to TRBD1. The CDR3 length is 14 residues. Germline CDR1 reads LNHNV; CDR2 reads YYDKDF (reference sequence). The V segment lost 3 bases and the J segment 5 bases; nucleotides outside the gene matches: 6.

The gene calls are TRBV19 and TRBJ2-1; TRBD2 matches 9 bases. Germline CDR1 and CDR2: LNHDA and SQIVND (reference sequence). The CDR3 runs to 17 residues. Trimming removed 3 bases from V and 0 bases from J; junction bases left unmatched: 6. CDR3 DNA: TGTGCCAGTAGTATCGATGGCGGGGGGGCCTCCTACAATGAGCAGTTCTTC. This encodes CASSIDGGGASYNEQFF.

In this sample, this clone turned up a few times. The chain is built from TRBV19 and TRBJ1-1, with D unresolved. Trimming removed 5 bases at V and 4 bases at J, with 11 bases between. The CDR3 runs to 13 residues. CDR1 is LNHDA and CDR2 is SQIVND in the germline V gene (reference sequence). The CDR3: CASSLGSGTEAFF. In DNA form, the CDR3 reads TGTGCCAGTAGTTTGGGGTCCGGCACTGAAGCTTTCTTT.

This chain links TRBV19 with TRBJ1-2, with D possibly matching TRBD1 (6 bases). CDR1 is LNHDA, CDR2 SQIVND, per germline (reference sequence). The CDR3 consists of 15 residues. The V end was cut by 6 bases, the J end by 4 bases, with 18 bases between. The CDR3 region is CASSPNRAPLYGYTF. The DNA for the CDR3 is TGTGCCAGTAGCCCAAACAGGGCACCCCTCTATGGCTACACCTTC.

This chain's CDR3 is CASSYSDSPTDTQYF. Here the CDR3 DNA reads TGTGCCAGCAGCTACTCGGACAGCCCCACAGATACGCAGTATTTT. This chain joins TRBV7-9 and TRBJ2-3, with D perhaps TRBD1 (6 bases). The CDR3 length is 15 residues. The V and J ends lost 4 bases and 2 bases respectively, with 13 bases between them. Germline loops: CDR1 SEHNR, CDR2 FQNEAQ (reference sequence).

This sequence joins TRBV5-1 and TRBJ2-3, with D hard to call. CDR1 SGHRS and CDR2 YFSETQ come from the germline V gene. V was pared by 5 bases and J by 2 bases, with 12 bases between. The CDR3 totals 14 residues. CDR3 amino acids: CASRPVSDTDTQYF. The DNA of the CDR3 is TGCGCCAGCAGACCTGTATCGGACACAGATACGCAGTATTTT.

This clone was observed a single time. The gene calls are TRBV12-5 and TRBJ2-7; 8 bases fit TRBD1. This CDR3 comprises 17 residues. The germline gives CDR1 LGHNT, CDR2 FRNRAP. The J segment lost 3 bases and the V segment lost 5 bases, leaving 15 bases of the junction unmatched. CDR3 bases: TGTGCTAGTGGTCCCAAGGACAGGGCCGGGATGGACTACGAGCAGTACTTC. This codes for CASGPKDRAGMDYEQYF. Drawing the rest from reference TRBV12-5 and TRBJ2-7, the complete variable domain is DARVTQTPRHKVTEMGQEVTMRCQPILGHNTVFWYRQTMMQGLELLAYFRNRAPLDDSGMPKDRFSAEMPDATLATLKIQPSEPRDSAVYFCASGPKDRAGMDYEQYFGPGTRLTVT.